The clone carrying this T cell receptor (beta chain) was counted ten times or more. Its antigen is unidentified. The data are from a study of CD8 T cells in ankylosing spondylitis. Findings and caveats of the study: Blood of patients with ankylosing spondylitis appeared to be characterized by a TCR beta motif of eight highly homologous variants.

TCRdb re-called the 5' RACE reads with MiXCR, one entry per CDR3 protein. Among 700,000 to 1,000,000 distinct CDR3 sequences listed, approximately 12% were seen once. Between the trimmed V and J ends, which lost 5 bases and 1 base, there was a span of 11 bases. Per germline, CDR1 DFQATT and CDR2 SNEGSKA (reference sequence). This CDR3 is 13 amino acids long. J is TRBJ1-1 and V is TRBV20-1, with D possibly matching TRBD1 (5 bases). The receptor was derived from a male donor with ankylosing spondylitis. Sequencing was done on a sample of blood, either unsorted or a sorted T cell fraction (not recorded which). The CDR3 region is CSAVRGGNTEAFF. The CDR3 nucleotides are TGCAGTGCTGTTCGGGGGGGGAACACTGAAGCTTTCTTT.